A single sample is the source of the 24 T cell receptor beta chains below, sequenced in a study of post-analysis software for immune sequencing data. Study results and limitations: TRBV5-6, TRBV5-1 and TRBV20-1 belonged to a set of roughly five TRBV segments that were more frequent in patients than controls.

No antigen has been assigned to these receptors. TCR beta cDNA libraries had unique molecular identifiers. MiXCR was run by TCRdb on the PCR reads, yielding one entry per CDR3 protein. This sample has about half a million distinct CDR3 sequences; 45% occur once, and the top ten carry roughly 12%. Sequencing was performed on blood. These receptors were obtained from a girl aged 5-17 years with multiple sclerosis.

The chain combines TRBV12-3 or TRBV12-4 with TRBJ1-2; no clear D gene. CDR3 size: 14 residues. V was trimmed by 5 bases and J by 4 bases, leaving 14 bases between them. This CDR3 is CASSQDYAGYGYTF. The CDR3 DNA follows: TGTGCCAGCAGTCAGGACTATGCAGGCTATGGCTACACCTTC.

The chain carries TRBV7-9 and TRBJ2-4; TRBD1 agrees at 8 bases. The J call may be wrong; the DNA end is better matched by TRBJ2-7. CDR1 is SEHNR, CDR2 FQNEAQ, per germline (reference sequence). This CDR3 comprises 14 residues. CDR3 amino acids: CASTSRDRPYEQYF. The CDR3 region has the DNA TGTGCCAGCACCTCGCGGGACAGGCCCTACGAGCAGTACTTC.

The rearrangement joins TRBV28 to TRBJ2-5; D is undetermined. Germline assignment: CDR1 MDHEN and CDR2 SYDVKM. The CDR3 extends over 16 amino acids. V lost 2 bases and J lost 1, with 14 bases in between. The CDR3 spells CASSLARLIFQETQYF. The CDR3 DNA is TGTGCCAGCAGTTTAGCCAGGTTAATCTTCCAAGAGACCCAGTACTTC.

This chain joins TRBV5-1 and TRBJ1-2, with 10 positions matching TRBD1. Germline V lookup: CDR1 SGHRS, CDR2 YFSETQ. The CDR3 is 16 residues long. V was clipped by 4 bases and J by 1 base; unmatched bases: 7. CDR3 loop: CASSPGTGAINYGYTF. CDR3 DNA: TGCGCCAGCAGCCCCGGGACAGGGGCCATTAACTATGGCTACACCTTC.

The rearrangement joins TRBV3-1 to TRBJ2-1, with 10 bases lining up with TRBD2. This CDR3 is 18 amino acids long. Germline V CDR1 and CDR2: LGHDT, YNNKEL (reference sequence). J lost 3 bases, V lost 0 bases, and 8 bases had no gene match. The DNA of the CDR3 is TGTGCCAGCAGCCAAGAAGGAACTAGCGGGGACCTCTACAATGAGCAGTTCTTC. Residues: CASSQEGTSGDLYNEQFF.

V and J are TRBV20-1 and TRBJ2-7; TRBD2 aligns across 8 bases. CDR1 is DFQATT, CDR2 SNEGSKA, per germline (reference sequence). V lost 0 bases to trimming and J lost 6 bases; unmatched junction nucleotides: 10. The CDR3 is made up of 15 amino acids. The chain's CDR3 is CSARDAGTSDVEQYF. Written as DNA, the CDR3 is TGCAGTGCTAGAGATGCCGGGACTAGTGACGTCGAGCAGTACTTC.

This clonotype was seen more than once but under ten times. This chain links TRBV12-3 or TRBV12-4 with TRBJ2-5; tentative D call: TRBD2 (5 bases). CDR3 length equals 12 residues. Trimming shortened V by 5 bases and J by 3 bases, and 7 bases separated the two germline ends. The CDR3 is CASSPGKETQYF. The CDR3 nucleotides are TGTGCCAGCAGTCCGGGAAAAGAGACCCAGTACTTC.

This chain connects TRBV5-6 to TRBJ2-6; the D gene is possibly TRBD2 (6 bases). This CDR3 contains 19 residues. V lost 0 bases to trimming and J lost 4 bases, with 20 bases between them. The germline V gene has CDR1 SGHDT and CDR2 YYEEEE. CDR3 nucleotide sequence: TGTGCCAGCAGCTTGGTACTAGCCTCGATCGCGTCCGGGGCCAACGTCCTGACTTTC. It encodes CASSLVLASIASGANVLTF.

The chain is built from TRBV28 and TRBJ2-5, with D hard to call. The end of the DNA fits TRBJ2-7 better, so the J call may be wrong. Germline V lookup: CDR1 MDHEN, CDR2 SYDVKM. The CDR3 runs to 16 residues. For the CDR3, the DNA is TGTGCCAGCGCAAGGTCATCCTATAGAATTGAATACGAGCAGTACTTC. This translates into CASARSSYRIEYEQYF.

This rearrangement joins TRBV28 to TRBJ2-2; 8 positions agree with TRBD2. Trimming removed 8 bases from V and 0 bases from J; junction bases left unmatched: 5. Looked up from germline, CDR1 is MDHEN and CDR2 is SYDVKM. The CDR3 is 15 amino acids. The CDR3 loop is CASSLGLANTGELFF. In nucleotides, the CDR3 is TGTGCCAGCTCCTTGGGACTAGCGAACACCGGGGAGCTGTTTTTT.

This clonotype has just a few counts. The rearrangement uses TRBV29-1 and TRBJ2-1; D ambiguous. Between the trimmed V and J ends, which lost 4 bases and 2 bases, there was a span of 12 bases. The germline gives CDR1 SQVTM, CDR2 ANQGSEA. CDR3 length: 14 residues. Written as DNA, the CDR3 is TGCAGCGTTGGGGCATCAGCTGCCTACAATGAGCAGTTCTTC. Its protein is CSVGASAAYNEQFF.

A note on this clonotype: A read error may produce the germline difference seen at one junction end. This chain connects TRBV29-1 to TRBJ1-2; D might be TRBD1 (6 bases). From germline, CDR1 is SQVTM and CDR2 ANQGSEA. The CDR3 totals 12 residues. Written as DNA, the CDR3 is TGCAGCGTTACCCGGGGGGCAGGTGGCCACACCTTC. This sequence encodes CSVTRGAGGHTF.

The chain recombines TRBV29-1 with TRBJ2-7, with 13 bases aligning to TRBD2. V lost 6 bases to trimming and J lost 3 bases; unmatched junction nucleotides: 11. This CDR3 contains 16 residues. Germline V lookup: CDR1 SQVTM, CDR2 ANQGSEA. The DNA of the CDR3 is TGCAGCGTGGAACTCGGGACTAGCGGGGACCTCTACGAGCAGTACTTC. It specifies CSVELGTSGDLYEQYF.

This clonotype appeared a single time. The chain recombines TRBV20-1 with TRBJ2-7; 10 positions match TRBD2. The tail of the sequence fits TRBJ2-5 better, so the J call may be wrong. The CDR3 totals 15 residues. From germline, CDR1 is DFQATT and CDR2 SNEGSKA (reference sequence). The DNA of the CDR3 is TGCAGTGCTAGAAAAGCGGGAGGGCCCCCGGGGACCCAGTACTTC. Amino acid sequence: CSARKAGGPPGTQYF.

V and J are TRBV6-6 and TRBJ2-4; maybe TRBD2 (5 bases). The DNA end is more similar to TRBJ2-7, so the J call may be wrong. This CDR3 contains 13 residues. Germline values: CDR1 MNHNY, CDR2 SVGAGI (reference sequence). CDR3 DNA: TGTGCCAGCATTCTCGGAGAGGGCTACGAGCAGTACTTC. It codes for CASILGEGYEQYF.

The chain has TRBV11-1 and TRBJ2-5; D is uncertain. CDR3 size: 16 residues. The V gene's germline CDR1 is SGHAT and CDR2 FQDESV (reference sequence). V shed 5 bases and J shed 1 base, with 17 bases lying between them. This chain's CDR3 is CASSPPGWRTQETQYF. The CDR3 nucleotides are TGTGCCAGCAGCCCGCCTGGGTGGAGAACCCAAGAGACCCAGTACTTC.

This clonotype was seen a handful of times. The chain uses TRBV10-3 and TRBJ2-1; D is uncertain. Germline-derived CDR1 and CDR2 are ENHRY and SYGVKD. This CDR3 has 13 residues. V lost 3 bases and J 8 bases, leaving 11 bases between the germline ends. CDR3 residues: CAISERSDHEQFF. The CDR3 region has the DNA TGTGCCATCAGTGAAAGGTCCGACCATGAGCAGTTCTTC.

The V gene is TRBV12-3 or TRBV12-4, the J gene TRBJ2-7, with D perhaps TRBD1 (5 bases). V gave up 5 bases and J gave up 6 bases, with 17 bases separating them. The CDR3 is made up of 14 amino acids. The CDR3 reads CASSPLDSLAEQYF. CDR3 sequence (DNA): TGTGCCAGCAGTCCCCTAGACAGTTTGGCCGAGCAGTACTTC.

This clonotype was counted only a few times. The CDR3 bases are TGCGCCAGCAGCCCCGGAGGGCCCCACGAGCAGTACTTC. Translation gives CASSPGGPHEQYF. This chain joins TRBV5-1 and TRBJ2-7; D may be TRBD2 (6 bases). Germline loops: CDR1 SGHRS, CDR2 YFSETQ. This CDR3 has 13 amino acids. V was cut by 4 bases and J by 5 bases, with 13 bases left in between.

This clonotype turned up a few times. This sequence joins TRBV6-5 and TRBJ2-3, with a weak D call TRBD2 (7 bases). CDR3 size: 16 residues. Trimming took 0 bases from V and 5 from J, leaving 15 bases between them. Germline assignment: CDR1 MNHEY and CDR2 SVGAGI. CDR3 DNA sequence: TGTGCCAGCAGTTACTCTGGGAAAGCGGGACAAGATACGCAGTATTTT. Its protein product is CASSYSGKAGQDTQYF.

The chain couples TRBV7-9 to TRBJ2-5; the D gene could be TRBD1 or TRBD2 (5 bases each). The DNA end is more similar to TRBJ2-7, so the J call may be wrong. Germline V lookup: CDR1 SEHNR, CDR2 FQNEAQ (reference sequence). The CDR3 consists of 14 residues. CDR3 nucleotide sequence: TGTGCCAGCAGCTTAGCCGGGACCCTCTACGAGCAGTACTTC. It translates to CASSLAGTLYEQYF.

The chain uses TRBV12-3 or TRBV12-4 and TRBJ2-7, with 9 bases that match TRBD2. V was pared by 7 bases and J by 0 bases, with 10 bases of the junction left unmatched. The CDR3 length is 16 residues. The CDR3 sequence: CASTLGSGRRSYEQYF. The DNA for the CDR3 is TGTGCCAGCACTCTTGGGAGCGGGAGGCGCTCCTACGAGCAGTACTTC.

The V and J genes are TRBV20-1 and TRBJ2-5, with 10 bases identical to TRBD2. J lost 3 bases, V lost 3 bases, and 7 bases had no gene match. This CDR3 comprises 15 residues. The germline V gene has CDR1 DFQATT and CDR2 SNEGSKA (reference sequence). The CDR3 sequence: CSARSGTSVKETQYF. DNA of the CDR3: TGCAGTGCTAGGAGCGGGACTAGCGTGAAAGAGACCCAGTACTTC.

The V gene is TRBV7-9, the J gene TRBJ2-3; D may correspond to TRBD1 or TRBD2 (5 bases each). V dropped 7 bases and J dropped 2 bases, with 13 bases sitting between them. The CDR3 is 14 amino acids. In germline, CDR1 is SEHNR, CDR2 FQNEAQ (reference sequence). CDR3 in amino acids: CASTLRDDTDTQYF. The DNA of the CDR3 is TGTGCCAGCACCTTGAGGGACGACACAGATACGCAGTATTTT.